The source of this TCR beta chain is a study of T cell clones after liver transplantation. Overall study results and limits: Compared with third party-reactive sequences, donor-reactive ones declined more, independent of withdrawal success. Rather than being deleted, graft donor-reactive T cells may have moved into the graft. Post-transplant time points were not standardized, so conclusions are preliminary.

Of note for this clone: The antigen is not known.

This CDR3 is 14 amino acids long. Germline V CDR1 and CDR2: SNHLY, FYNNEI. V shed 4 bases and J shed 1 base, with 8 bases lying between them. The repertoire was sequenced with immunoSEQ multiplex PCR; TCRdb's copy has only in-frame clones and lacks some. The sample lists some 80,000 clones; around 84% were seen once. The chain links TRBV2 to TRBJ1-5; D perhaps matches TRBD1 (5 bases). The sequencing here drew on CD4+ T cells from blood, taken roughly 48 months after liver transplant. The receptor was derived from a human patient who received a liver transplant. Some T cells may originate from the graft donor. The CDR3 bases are TGTGCCAGCAGTGCGACAGAAAGCAATCAGCCCCAGCATTTT. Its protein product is CASSATESNQPQHF.